The 32 T cell receptor beta chains below all came from one sample that was sequenced in a study of blood T cells in healthy people across ages (dated by TCRdb to 2015 to 2017). Library construction relied on 5' RACE. This sample was sequenced with an Illumina HiSeq 2500. A second PCR of roughly 7 to 11 cycles was performed with a sample-barcoded 5' primer and a J-beta primer mix. TCRdb cleaned the public reads at Q25 with fastp, built clones with MiXCR and kept in-frame beta chains. Identical CDR3 proteins give one entry, which carries the most common genes and DNA. The sample table shows approximately 900,000 distinct CDR3 sequences, and roughly 28% are seen once. The ten largest clonotypes hold roughly 10% of the sample. The sample was also reused in another study, on T cells of mothers and their children.

Sequencing was done on a sample of blood. All receptors come from a middle-aged woman in good health.

The rearrangement links TRBV5-1 to TRBJ1-2; TRBD1 agrees at 7 bases. CDR3 size: 15 residues. Losses at the gene ends were 4 bases for V and 7 bases for J; bases not matched to a gene: 13. Per the germline V gene, CDR1 is SGHRS and CDR2 is YFSETQ. The CDR3 reads CASSSRGQPGLGYTF. CDR3 sequence (DNA): TGCGCCAGCAGCAGCCGGGGACAGCCGGGCCTTGGCTACACCTTC.

This clonotype has at least ten counts. CDR3 sequence reads: CASLGEVYEQYF. The CDR3 DNA sequence: TGTGCCAGCTTAGGGGAGGTCTACGAGCAGTACTTC. The genes are TRBV6-5 and TRBJ2-7; the D gene is possibly TRBD2 (6 bases). Trimming cost V 8 bases and J 3 bases, with 11 bases left between them. This CDR3 has 12 residues. Germline loops: CDR1 MNHEY, CDR2 SVGAGI.

The sample holds a few counts of this clonotype. The chain is built from TRBV4-2 and TRBJ1-2; 10 bases align to TRBD1. Germline values: CDR1 LGHNA, CDR2 YNFKEQ. J was trimmed by 8 bases and V by 3 bases; bases with no gene match: 15. The CDR3 totals 17 residues. As DNA, the CDR3 is TGTGCCAGCAGCCAGGAAACAACCGGGACAGGGGATGGGGGCTACACCTTC. Translated, it gives CASSQETTGTGDGGYTF.

About this clonotype: A junction end diverges from the germline sequence, so it may reflect a read error. For the CDR3, the DNA is TGTGCCGGCAGCTCCCCGGGACTCCCACCGAATACGCAGTATTTT. Its translation is CAGSSPGLPPNTQYF. The chain combines TRBV7-2 with TRBJ2-3, with a possible D match to TRBD2 (6 bases). The CDR3 covers 15 residues. The germline gives CDR1 SGHTA, CDR2 FQGNSA.

This clonotype has a handful of counts. The chain recombines TRBV20-1 with TRBJ1-2, with a possible D match to TRBD1 (6 bases). This CDR3 has 17 residues. Germline V gene sequence: CDR1 DFQATT, CDR2 SNEGSKA (reference sequence). The V and J ends lost 3 bases and 4 bases respectively, with 24 bases between them. The CDR3, as DNA: TGCAGTGCTAGCCTTAGGGACACTGAGGGAGGGAGCTATGGCTACACCTTC. This encodes CSASLRDTEGGSYGYTF.

This clonotype was seen ten or more times. The chain uses TRBV7-9 and TRBJ2-5; TRBD1 aligns across 8 bases. With 3 bases clipped from V and 0 bases from J, the junction kept 6 bases outside the gene matches. Germline V lookup: CDR1 SEHNR, CDR2 FQNEAQ (reference sequence). The CDR3 extends over 16 amino acids. The CDR3 region has the DNA TGTGCCAGCAGCTTGGGACAGGCAGTATACCAAGAGACCCAGTACTTC. This gives the protein CASSLGQAVYQETQYF.

The CDR3 bases are TGCAGTGGCAGGGTCTCCTACGAGCAGTACTTC. This sequence encodes CSGRVSYEQYF. The chain couples TRBV20-1 to TRBJ2-7; possible D gene TRBD1, 5 bases. Germline V gene data show CDR1 as DFQATT and CDR2 as SNEGSKA (reference sequence). This CDR3 is 11 amino acids long. Trimming took off 7 bases at V and 0 bases at J, with 7 bases between the two ends.

Note on this clonotype: This sequence may be a read error, since a much larger clone differs from it by one base. J is TRBJ2-1 and V is TRBV28, with D perhaps matching TRBD2 (7 bases). The CDR3 is made up of 15 amino acids. V gave up 3 bases and J gave up 10 bases, with 19 bases separating them. Germline CDR1 is MDHEN and CDR2 is SYDVKM. CDR3 sequence: CASSLATGGGGEQFF. The DNA of the CDR3 is TGTGCCAGCAGTTTGGCTACTGGCGGGGGCGGGGAGCAGTTCTTC.

This clonotype was observed many times. The rearrangement joins TRBV6-2 or TRBV6-3 to TRBJ2-1; 8 bases line up with TRBD1. CDR1 is MNHEY, CDR2 SVGEGT, per germline. This CDR3 comprises 13 residues. The V gene end was trimmed by 6 bases and the J gene end by 9 bases; junction bases not matched to a gene: 7. The CDR3 bases are TGTGCCAGCAGACGAGACAGGGGCAGTGAGCAGTTCTTC. Residues: CASRRDRGSEQFF.

The rearrangement links TRBV3-1 to TRBJ2-6, with D perhaps TRBD1 or TRBD2 (5 bases each). Germline loops: CDR1 LGHDT, CDR2 YNNKEL (reference sequence). Trimming stripped 5 bases from V and 2 bases from J, with 16 bases between. This CDR3 has 17 residues. The CDR3 DNA sequence: TGTGCCAGCAGCGGAGAAGTATGGGGGACTGGGGCCAACGTCCTGACTTTC. Encoded protein: CASSGEVWGTGANVLTF.

The chain couples TRBV7-9 to TRBJ2-2; 12 bases align to TRBD2. The CDR3 contains 14 residues. The J segment lost 10 bases and the V segment lost 8 bases, leaving 8 bases of the junction unmatched. Per germline, CDR1 SEHNR and CDR2 FQNEAQ (reference sequence). In nucleotides, the CDR3 is TGTGCCAGCGGTTCGGGACTAGCGGGCGAGGAGCTGTTTTTT. Residues: CASGSGLAGEELFF.

The chain employs TRBV2 and TRBJ1-1, with 10 nucleotides matching TRBD1. Germline CDR1 reads SNHLY; CDR2 reads FYNNEI. The junction had 8 bases not matched to a gene; V was cut back by 4 bases and J by 6 bases. The CDR3 is made up of 15 amino acids. The CDR3 reads CASSGDRGQSAEAFF. DNA of the CDR3: TGTGCCAGCAGTGGGGACAGGGGTCAAAGCGCTGAAGCTTTCTTT.

The chain couples TRBV29-1 to TRBJ1-1; TRBD1 might be the D (5 bases). CDR1 is SQVTM and CDR2 is ANQGSEA in the germline V gene. V was trimmed by 2 bases and J by 5 bases, leaving 12 bases between them. This CDR3 contains 13 residues. DNA for the CDR3: TGCAGCGTTGAAATCAGGGTGGATACTGAAGCTTTCTTT. It yields the protein CSVEIRVDTEAFF. The full variable domain, its missing parts supplied by reference TRBV29-1 and TRBJ1-1, is SAVISQKPSRDICQRGTSLTIQCQVDSQVTMMFWYRQQPGQSLTLIATANQGSEATYESGFVIDKFPISRPNLTFSTLTVSNMSPEDSSIYLCSVEIRVDTEAFFGQGTRLTVV.

This clonotype occurred many times. The chain recombines TRBV12-3 or TRBV12-4 with TRBJ1-2; the D gene is possibly TRBD1 (6 bases). This CDR3 spans 14 amino acids. V was shortened by 0 bases and J by 7 bases, with 12 bases between the two germline ends. The CDR3 DNA is TGTGCCAGCAGTTTAGCCACAGGGTCCGGTGGCTACACCTTC. It translates to CASSLATGSGGYTF.

This chain connects TRBV28 to TRBJ2-7; 8 nucleotides agree with TRBD2. The CDR3 has 15 residues. Germline CDR1 is MDHEN and CDR2 is SYDVKM. V dropped 5 bases and J dropped 0; count of bases not matched to a gene: 6. CDR3 DNA: TGTGCCAGCAGTGAGAGCGGGGGAAGCTCCTACGAGCAGTACTTC. Translation: CASSESGGSSYEQYF.

Remarks on this clonotype: A read error may explain this, as a much larger clone is one base away. The chain uses TRBV5-1 and TRBJ2-7; TRBD2 is a possible D gene (5 bases). The length of the CDR3 is 15 residues. Germline loops: CDR1 SGHRS, CDR2 YFSETQ. In DNA form, the CDR3 reads TGCGCCGGCAGCTTGAGCCCCGAGGGCTCCTACGAGCAGTACTTC. It encodes CAGSLSPEGSYEQYF.

This clonotype appeared many times. This chain uses TRBV9 with TRBJ1-2, with D uncertain. V was shortened by 2 bases and J by 3 bases, with 5 bases between the two germline ends. CDR1 and CDR2 (germline): SGDLS, YYNGEE. The length of the CDR3 is 12 residues. This CDR3 reads CASSVRDYGYTF. The CDR3 nucleotides read TGTGCCAGCAGCGTCCGGGACTATGGCTACACCTTC.

A word on this clonotype: Being one base from a much bigger clone, this may be a read error. The chain couples TRBV2 to TRBJ2-7; no definite D call. V dropped 5 bases and J dropped 7 bases, with 15 bases sitting between them. In germline, CDR1 is SNHLY, CDR2 FYNNEI. This CDR3 is built from 13 residues. The CDR3 nucleotides read TGTGCCAGCAGTCAAGGTAGCCAGAATGAGCAGTACTTC. As protein: CASSQGSQNEQYF.

Only a few counts were recorded for this clonotype. The V call is TRBV12-3 or TRBV12-4, the J call TRBJ1-6, with D hard to call. V was pared by 3 bases and J by 5 bases, with 5 bases between. The CDR3 is 13 amino acids. CDR3 DNA sequence: TGTGCCAGCAGTTTGATCGATAATTCACCCCTCCACTTT. Protein product: CASSLIDNSPLHF.

This clonotype was picked up many times. The chain links TRBV29-1 to TRBJ2-5; possible D gene TRBD2, 6 bases. Germline CDR1 is SQVTM and CDR2 is ANQGSEA. V dropped 1 base and J dropped 0 bases, with 15 bases sitting between them. The CDR3 is 16 amino acids. CDR3 DNA sequence: TGCAGCGTTGAAGGCGGGACTGACATTTACCAAGAGACCCAGTACTTC. The encoded protein is CSVEGGTDIYQETQYF.

This clonotype turned up a few times. The gene calls are TRBV11-2 and TRBJ1-4; D gene ambiguous. Germline CDR1 SGHAT, CDR2 FQNNGV. The CDR3 is 16 amino acids. Trimming took 5 bases from V and 2 from J, leaving 15 bases between them. The CDR3 sequence is CASSAGGWVTNEKLFF. CDR3 in DNA: TGTGCCAGCAGCGCAGGCGGGTGGGTCACTAATGAAAAACTGTTTTTT.

Remarks on this clonotype: At one end, the junction sequence differs from germline, possibly due to a read error. The chain employs TRBV7-2 and TRBJ2-1; the match to TRBD2 covers 10 bases. Germline V CDR1 and CDR2: SGHTA, FQGNSA. The length of the CDR3 is 18 residues. The CDR3 DNA follows: TGTGCCAGCAGCTTAGCGTCTAGCGGGGGCCGCTCCTACAATGAGCAGGTCTTC. Translated: CASSLASSGGRSYNEQVF.

This clonotype was counted at least ten times. This rearrangement joins TRBV7-3 to TRBJ2-5; TRBD2 aligns across 9 bases. Unmatched junction bases numbered 4, after V lost 4 bases and J lost 4 bases. The germline gives CDR1 SGHTA, CDR2 FQGTGA. The CDR3 loop spans 14 amino acids. The CDR3 sequence is CASSSGTSPETQYF. In DNA form, the CDR3 reads TGTGCCAGCAGCTCAGGGACTAGCCCAGAGACCCAGTACTTC.

This clonotype occurred many times. This chain connects TRBV11-2 to TRBJ2-7, with 11 bases aligning to TRBD1. Germline CDR1 SGHAT, CDR2 FQNNGV. V trimming: 5 bases; J trimming: 4 bases; junction bases outside the gene matches: 7. This CDR3 has 15 amino acids. CDR3 in amino acids: CASSPRTGGGYEQYF. The CDR3 DNA reads as TGTGCCAGCAGCCCCAGGACAGGGGGCGGGTACGAGCAGTACTTC.

The chain recombines TRBV2 with TRBJ2-1, with TRBD2 identical over 12 bases. Germline CDR1 reads SNHLY; CDR2 reads FYNNEI. The CDR3 has 18 amino acids. V was clipped by 2 bases and J by 7 bases; unmatched bases: 12. The CDR3 loop reads CASSEMGLAGGLWNEQFF. In DNA, the CDR3 is TGTGCCAGCAGTGAAATGGGTCTAGCGGGGGGGCTTTGGAATGAGCAGTTCTTC.

At least ten counts were recorded for this clonotype. J is TRBJ1-2 and V is TRBV29-1; D is unresolved. From germline, CDR1 is SQVTM and CDR2 ANQGSEA. The CDR3 contains 13 residues. Trimming shortened V by 4 bases and J by 6 bases, and 15 bases separated the two germline ends. The CDR3 coding sequence is TGCAGCGTTGGACCTAGGGTCCCTCATGGCTACACCTTC. Protein sequence: CSVGPRVPHGYTF.

This clonotype came up many times. The rearrangement uses TRBV7-2 and TRBJ2-1; 8 bases fit TRBD1. Germline V CDR1 and CDR2: SGHTA, FQGNSA. Trimming removed 5 bases from V and 7 bases from J; junction bases left unmatched: 10. CDR3 size: 15 residues. This chain's CDR3 is CASSPGQGARNEQFF. CDR3 nucleotide sequence: TGTGCCAGCAGCCCGGGGCAGGGGGCGCGGAATGAGCAGTTCTTC.

About this clonotype: This may arise from a read error, as a much more abundant clone is one base away. This chain uses TRBV18 with TRBJ2-4; perhaps TRBD1 as D (5 bases). V lost 2 bases and J 16 bases, leaving 21 bases between the germline ends. Germline CDR1 KGHSH, CDR2 LQKENI. This CDR3 region has 14 residues. CDR3: CASSPGSGSYEHYF. The CDR3 nucleotides are TGTGCCAGCTCACCAGGATCAGGGTCCTACGAGCACTACTTC.

This clonotype was recorded many times. This rearrangement joins TRBV7-2 to TRBJ2-5, with D tentatively TRBD1 or TRBD2 (6 bases each). V was clipped by 5 bases and J by 9 bases, with 13 bases between them. The CDR3 totals 12 residues. Germline lookup yields CDR1 SGHTA and CDR2 FQGNSA. The CDR3 sequence: CASSQPGASQYF. DNA of the CDR3: TGTGCCAGCAGCCAACCGGGGGCGTCCCAGTACTTC.

Turning to this clonotype: One end of the junction is discordant with germline, which a read error may explain. This chain joins TRBV7-2 and TRBJ1-2; tentative D call: TRBD1 (5 bases). This CDR3 region has 14 residues. Germline V lookup: CDR1 SGHTA, CDR2 FQGNSA. CDR3 in DNA: TGTGCTAGCAGCTTAAGAAAGGGAGGGGATGGCTACACCTTC. Its translation: CASSLRKGGDGYTF.

The V and J genes are TRBV7-8 and TRBJ2-2, with 8 bases lining up with TRBD2. V dropped 6 bases and J dropped 5; count of bases not matched to a gene: 8. The germline V gene has CDR1 SGHVS and CDR2 FQNEAQ. The CDR3 covers 15 residues. The CDR3 sequence: CASREPGGWTGELFF. CDR3 DNA sequence: TGTGCCAGCAGGGAACCGGGGGGGTGGACCGGGGAGCTGTTTTTT.

The genes are TRBV20-1 and TRBJ2-1; a possible D gene is TRBD1 (5 bases). CDR3 length equals 14 residues. The germline V gene encodes CDR1 DFQATT and CDR2 SNEGSKA (reference sequence). The V end was cut by 5 bases, the J end by 2 bases, with 13 bases between. The CDR3 DNA reads as TGCAGTGCTGGAAGGGGATGGGCCTACAATGAGCAGTTCTTC. Its protein is CSAGRGWAYNEQFF.